Following are 29 T cell receptor beta chains from one sample sequenced in a study of T cell changes during pregnancy in multiple sclerosis. Only in-frame clones appear in the TCRdb table, and some are missing; sequencing was by immunoSEQ multiplex PCR. The sample yields about 20,000 clones, 89% seen once. The material was CD8+ T cells from peripheral blood mononuclear cells, obtained in the second trimester of pregnancy. The receptors were sampled from a female donor in good health, enrolled as a control in a pregnancy study.

This clone has only a few counts. The chain combines TRBV19 with TRBJ2-2, with TRBD1 matching over 9 bases. Trimming took 7 bases from V and 5 from J; bases not matched to a gene: 11. Germline V gene lookup returns CDR1 LNHDA and CDR2 SQIVND (reference sequence). The CDR3 is 16 amino acids. The DNA of the CDR3 is TGTGCCAGTACTGATTTGGACAGGGGCCAAACCGGGGAGCTGTTTTTT. This encodes CASTDLDRGQTGELFF.

This clone was seen once. The J gene is TRBJ1-6, the V gene TRBV5-6, with D perhaps matching TRBD1 (5 bases). Trimming removed 0 bases from V and 7 bases from J, with 11 bases in between. This CDR3 is built from 15 residues. CDR1 and CDR2 (germline): SGHDT, YYEEEE. The CDR3 DNA sequence: TGTGCCAGCAGCTTGGGATGGGGCGCGAATTCACCCCTCCACTTT. Translating gives CASSLGWGANSPLHF.

The rearrangement links TRBV19 to TRBJ1-6; 7 bases fit TRBD1. CDR1 and CDR2 from the germline V gene are LNHDA and SQIVND (reference sequence). Germline trimming cut 3 bases from V and 14 bases from J; bases unmatched to any gene: 7. The CDR3 is 13 residues long. The CDR3 sequence is CASSMTGFQALHF. CDR3 nucleotides: TGTGCCAGTAGTATGACAGGGTTTCAGGCCCTCCACTTT.

This clone showed up just a few times. The genes are TRBV6-4 and TRBJ2-1, with 9 bases aligning to TRBD1. Germline V gene lookup returns CDR1 MRHNA and CDR2 SNTAGT. The CDR3 runs to 15 residues. V was pared by 0 bases and J by 3 bases, with 0 bases of the junction left unmatched. CDR3 sequence reads: CASSDSTGGYNEQFF. For the CDR3, the DNA is TGTGCCAGCAGTGACTCGACAGGGGGCTACAATGAGCAGTTCTTC.

The V gene is TRBV28, the J gene TRBJ2-3, with 7 positions matching TRBD1. The CDR3 is made up of 17 amino acids. CDR1 and CDR2 from the germline V gene are MDHEN and SYDVKM. J was trimmed by 3 bases and V by 2 bases; bases with no gene match: 11. As DNA, the CDR3 is TGTGCCAGCAGTTTAGTGGTAAGGGGGCGATTGACAGATACGCAGTATTTT. Residues: CASSLVVRGRLTDTQYF.

The chain recombines TRBV19 with TRBJ2-7; the D gene is possibly TRBD2 (7 bases). Germline V gene data show CDR1 as LNHDA and CDR2 as SQIVND (reference sequence). The CDR3 is 14 residues long. The V gene lost 7 bases and the J gene lost 4 bases, with 17 bases spanning the gap. The CDR3 DNA is TGTGCCAGTAAGGTAACGGGGGGCCCGTACGAGCAGTACTTC. It translates to CASKVTGGPYEQYF.

This chain joins TRBV29-1 and TRBJ2-7; possibly TRBD2 for D (6 bases). V was clipped by 4 bases and J by 7 bases, with 20 bases between them. The CDR3 contains 14 residues. Germline V gene lookup returns CDR1 SQVTM and CDR2 ANQGSEA. The CDR3 spells CSVARPAGDGEQYF. In nucleotides, the CDR3 is TGCAGCGTTGCCCGACCAGCGGGCGATGGAGAGCAGTACTTC.

The chain couples TRBV29-1 to TRBJ2-3; no definite D call. CDR3 length: 13 residues. Deletions cut 3 bases from V and 2 bases from J, with 9 bases between. Germline CDR1 is SQVTM and CDR2 is ANQGSEA. CDR3 residues: CSVDLVDTDTQYF. The CDR3 nucleotides read TGCAGCGTTGATTTGGTAGACACAGATACGCAGTATTTT.

The CDR3 nucleotides are TGTGCCAGCAGTTTACTTTCTGGCAATGAGCAGTTCTTC. It is translated as CASSLLSGNEQFF. The chain links TRBV6-5 to TRBJ2-1; D unresolved. Germline-derived CDR1 and CDR2 are MNHEY and SVGAGI. CDR3 size: 13 residues. Between the trimmed V and J ends, which lost 4 bases and 6 bases, there was a span of 10 bases.

The genes are TRBV29-1 and TRBJ1-1, with D possibly matching TRBD1 (6 bases). Germline CDR1 and CDR2: SQVTM and ANQGSEA. This CDR3 is built from 13 residues. The germline V and J ends were trimmed by 6 bases and 3 bases, with 14 bases remaining between them. The CDR3 sequence is CSVLTNRDTEAFF. The CDR3 DNA is TGCAGCGTCTTGACGAACAGGGACACTGAAGCTTTCTTT.

The chain recombines TRBV6-4 with TRBJ2-1, with 8 bases identical to TRBD1. Germline V gene sequence: CDR1 MRHNA, CDR2 SNTAGT. The V gene end was trimmed by 4 bases and the J gene end by 4 bases; junction bases not matched to a gene: 9. This CDR3 is built from 16 residues. The CDR3 is CASSGIPGQDYNEQFF. CDR3 DNA sequence: TGTGCCAGCAGTGGGATTCCGGGACAGGATTACAATGAGCAGTTCTTC.

This clone is a singleton in its sample. This sequence joins TRBV7-9 and TRBJ2-4, with D perhaps matching TRBD2 (6 bases). Germline V CDR1 and CDR2: SEHNR, FQNEAQ (reference sequence). This CDR3 has 17 residues. Trimming left V 4 bases short and J 0 bases short, with 16 bases between. In DNA, the CDR3 is TGTGCCAGCAGCTCAATATATGGGGGACTAGCCAAAAACATTCAGTACTTC. Amino acids: CASSSIYGGLAKNIQYF.

The rearrangement joins TRBV27 to TRBJ2-5; 7 positions agree with TRBD1. V lost 4 bases and J lost 0; bases outside the gene matches: 8. This CDR3 has 16 amino acids. Germline CDR1 reads MNHEY; CDR2 reads SMNVEV (reference sequence). The CDR3 DNA follows: TGTGCCAGCAGTTCGTACAGGGGAAAGTACCAAGAGACCCAGTACTTC. Translating gives CASSSYRGKYQETQYF.

The CDR3 DNA sequence: TGCGCCAGCAGGGGCGCTTCAGACTACGAGCAGTACTTC. Amino acid sequence: CASRGASDYEQYF. The chain recombines TRBV10-2 with TRBJ2-5; D call uncertain. TRBJ2-7 explains the end of the DNA better; the J call may be wrong. This CDR3 comprises 13 residues. The germline V gene has CDR1 WSHSY and CDR2 SAAADI.

J is TRBJ2-3 and V is TRBV7-3; 13 positions agree with TRBD2. The CDR3 is 16 residues long. The junction had 8 bases not matched to a gene; V was cut back by 5 bases and J by 6 bases. Germline CDR1 is SGHTA and CDR2 is FQGTGA. The DNA of the CDR3 is TGTGCCAGCAGCGCTGGACTAGCGGGGGCTTGGGATACGCAGTATTTT. This encodes CASSAGLAGAWDTQYF.

The chain is built from TRBV7-6 and TRBJ2-7; D unclear. Trimming shortened V by 2 bases and J by 3 bases, and 8 bases separated the two germline ends. Germline V gene sequence: CDR1 SGHVS, CDR2 FNYEAQ. The CDR3 has 13 amino acids. Here the CDR3 DNA reads TGTGCCAGCAGCTTAACAACAGACTACGAGCAGTACTTC. Translation: CASSLTTDYEQYF. The full variable domain, rest sourced from reference TRBV7-6 and TRBJ2-7, is GAGVSQSPRYKVTKRGQDVALRCDPISGHVSLYWYRQALGQGPEFLTYFNYEAQQDKSGLPNDRFSAERPEGSISTLTIQRTEQRDSAMYRCASSLTTDYEQYFGPGTRLTVT.

The chain is built from TRBV29-1 and TRBJ2-1, with D uncertain. The germline V gene has CDR1 SQVTM and CDR2 ANQGSEA. The CDR3 runs to 12 residues. Trimming left V 3 bases short and J 4 bases short, with 7 bases between. Here the CDR3 DNA reads TGCAGCGTTGAGCGTCCATACAATGAGCAGTTCTTC. This gives the protein CSVERPYNEQFF.

The chain is built from TRBV4-1 and TRBJ2-5; D may be TRBD1 (5 bases). The CDR3 extends over 12 amino acids. Germline V gene data show CDR1 as MGHRA and CDR2 as YSYEKL. Deletions cut 8 bases from V and 4 bases from J, with 11 bases between. This CDR3 is CASGEGVETQYF. CDR3 DNA: TGCGCCAGCGGGGAAGGGGTAGAGACCCAGTACTTC.

This clone was seen a handful of times. This chain uses TRBV15 with TRBJ2-5; 9 nucleotides align to TRBD1. This CDR3 contains 15 residues. V shed 3 bases and J 5 bases; nucleotides not matched to a gene: 7. The germline gives CDR1 LNHNV, CDR2 YYDKDF (reference sequence). CDR3 protein: CATSSQTGGAETQYF. Here the CDR3 DNA reads TGTGCCACCAGCAGCCAGACAGGGGGGGCCGAGACCCAGTACTTC.

J is TRBJ2-7 and V is TRBV7-9; D unclear. This CDR3 contains 12 residues. Germline CDR1 is SEHNR and CDR2 is FQNEAQ (reference sequence). The V gene lost 5 bases and the J gene lost 4 bases, with 9 bases spanning the gap. The CDR3 nucleotides are TGTGCCAGCAGCCAGTTATCGTACGAGCAGTACTTC. It specifies CASSQLSYEQYF.

V gene TRBV19 combines with J gene TRBJ2-7; 9 nucleotides align to TRBD1. The CDR3 covers 16 residues. Germline CDR1 and CDR2: LNHDA and SQIVND (reference sequence). V trimming: 0 bases; J trimming: 1 base; junction bases outside the gene matches: 4. The chain's CDR3 is CASSIDTGGASYEQYF. CDR3 coding DNA: TGTGCCAGTAGTATAGATACAGGGGGCGCATCCTACGAGCAGTACTTC.

This clone appeared once. This chain uses TRBV15 with TRBJ2-5, with TRBD1 matching 10 bases. The DNA matches TRBJ2-7 better at its end, which makes the J call doubtful. Germline V gene data show CDR1 as LNHNV and CDR2 as YYDKDF (reference sequence). CDR3 size: 14 residues. The CDR3 reads CATSHGQGAYEQYF. CDR3 DNA: TGTGCCACCAGCCACGGACAGGGGGCCTACGAGCAGTACTTC.

J is TRBJ2-1 and V is TRBV19, with 9 bases fitting TRBD2. Germline V CDR1 and CDR2: LNHDA, SQIVND (reference sequence). Trimming cost V 5 bases and J 3 bases; bases outside gene matches: 5. The CDR3 contains 15 residues. This CDR3 reads CASSFGTSLYNEQFF. The CDR3 region has the DNA TGTGCCAGTAGTTTCGGGACTAGCCTCTACAATGAGCAGTTCTTC.

The gene calls are TRBV7-9 and TRBJ2-7; 8 nucleotides align to TRBD1. The CDR3 has 15 residues. Germline assignment: CDR1 SEHNR and CDR2 FQNEAQ (reference sequence). J was trimmed by 5 bases and V by 8 bases; bases with no gene match: 14. DNA of the CDR3: TGTGCCAGCGCCTACACGGACAGGGAAATAAACGAGCAGTACTTC. This translates into CASAYTDREINEQYF.

This chain joins TRBV4-1 and TRBJ1-1, with D perhaps matching TRBD1 (5 bases). The V end lost 1 base, the J end lost 3 bases, and 12 bases lay between the germline ends. Germline V gene lookup returns CDR1 MGHRA and CDR2 YSYEKL. The CDR3 spans 15 residues. CDR3 DNA: TGCGCCAGCAGCCAAGGAGGGCCGGGGGACACTGAAGCTTTCTTT. This translates into CASSQGGPGDTEAFF.

The chain has TRBV27 and TRBJ2-7; D perhaps matches TRBD1 (7 bases). From germline, CDR1 is MNHEY and CDR2 SMNVEV (reference sequence). Trimming removed 3 bases from V and 6 bases from J, with 12 bases in between. The CDR3 spans 13 residues. The CDR3: CASSLGQGGEQYF. Written as DNA, the CDR3 is TGTGCCAGCAGTTTGGGGCAGGGGGGCGAGCAGTACTTC.

This sequence joins TRBV5-5 and TRBJ2-7; TRBD2 might be the D (6 bases). Germline V lookup: CDR1 SGHKS, CDR2 YYEKEE (reference sequence). V lost 3 bases, J lost 1 base, and 11 bases lay in between. This CDR3 spans 14 amino acids. The CDR3 spells CASSYERASYEQYF. In DNA, the CDR3 is TGTGCCAGCAGCTATGAGCGGGCATCCTACGAGCAGTACTTC.

This chain connects TRBV30 to TRBJ2-3; 10 nucleotides match TRBD1. Germline V gives CDR1 GTSNPN, CDR2 SVGIG (reference sequence). This CDR3 is 15 amino acids long. V shed 8 bases and J 0 bases; nucleotides not matched to a gene: 8. The CDR3 protein is CAHLGTGASTDTQYF. CDR3 nucleotide sequence: TGTGCCCACCTCGGGACAGGGGCGAGCACAGATACGCAGTATTTT. Using reference TRBV30 and TRBJ2-3 for the parts outside the CDR3, the full variable domain is SQTIHQWPATLVQPVGSPLSLECTVEGTSNPNLYWYRQAAGRGLQLLFYSVGIGQISSEVPQNLSASRPQDRQFILSSKKLLLSDSGFYLCAHLGTGASTDTQYFGPGTRLTVL.

V is TRBV6-4 and J is TRBJ2-1; 8 nucleotides line up with TRBD2. The germline V gene has CDR1 MRHNA and CDR2 SNTAGT. The CDR3 runs to 14 residues. The V gene end was trimmed by 5 bases and the J gene end by 8 bases; junction bases not matched to a gene: 8. CDR3 protein: CASSQTSEKHEQFF. In DNA form, the CDR3 reads TGTGCCAGCAGTCAGACTAGCGAGAAACATGAGCAGTTCTTC.